Detailed here is one T cell receptor beta chain. Its antigen is still unknown. The V gene's germline CDR1 is GTSNPN and CDR2 SVGIG (reference sequence). Losses at the gene ends were 2 bases for V and 7 bases for J; bases not matched to a gene: 9. The CDR3 consists of 15 residues. This record comes from a study of cytomegalovirus exposure and HLA in healthy donors. The PCR made use of 60 Vbeta and 13 Jbeta primers. TCRdb keeps only in-frame clones here, not all; method: immunoSEQ multiplex PCR. The sample carries 200,000 to 250,000 clones, roughly 88% recorded once. Whole-study findings and limits: More clonal expansion characterized HLA-associated TCR beta chains than equally common others in a later analysis. Some V segments, TRBV6-2 and TRBV6-3 among them, were indistinguishable and were therefore excluded.

This chain uses TRBV30 with TRBJ1-2; 11 positions agree with TRBD1. Sequencing was done on a sample of PBMCs. The TCR sequence derives from a boy aged 2 to 9 in good health and CMV-seronegative. The CDR3 DNA is TGTGCCTGGAGTCCGAGGGACAGGGGGTTTTGTGGCTACACCTTC. Residues: CAWSPRDRGFCGYTF.